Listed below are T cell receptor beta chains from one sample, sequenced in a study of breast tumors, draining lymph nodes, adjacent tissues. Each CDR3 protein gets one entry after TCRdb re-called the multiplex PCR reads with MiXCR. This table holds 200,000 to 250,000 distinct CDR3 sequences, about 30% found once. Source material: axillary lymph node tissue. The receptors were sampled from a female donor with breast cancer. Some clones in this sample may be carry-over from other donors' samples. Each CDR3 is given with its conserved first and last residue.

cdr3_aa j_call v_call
CASSSGTRETDTQYF TRBJ2-3 TRBV7-2
CASSLVSGADGYTF TRBJ1-2 TRBV5-1
CASSSSHSGELFF TRBJ2-2 TRBV7-9
CASRPTGVSNYGYTF TRBJ1-2 TRBV12-3/TRBV12-4
CASSLDRGFDEQYF TRBJ2-7 TRBV7-3
CASSQDWGQTYTEAFF TRBJ1-1 TRBV14
CASSFGGLKETQYF TRBJ2-5 TRBV12-3/TRBV12-4
CASSDEGRSRSGYTF TRBJ1-2 TRBV25-1
CASSSRISREGGEQYF TRBJ2-7 TRBV4-1
CASLEGRNWNQPQHF TRBJ1-5 TRBV2
CAASDHRGREQYF TRBJ2-7 TRBV24-1
CASSQRLRGGTNTGELFF TRBJ2-2 TRBV3-1
CASSSSGINTQYF TRBJ2-3 TRBV7-9
CASSPWTGAEKLFF TRBJ1-4 TRBV3-1
CASSRTSGRANEQFF TRBJ2-1 TRBV6-5
CASSHDKLAGGRHEQFF TRBJ2-1 TRBV9
CSARDFLAAGDSPLHF TRBJ1-6 TRBV20-1
CASSPSIGSGNTIYF TRBJ1-3 TRBV18
CASSNTGTGGRKLFF TRBJ1-4 TRBV19
CATRPTGSETQYF TRBJ2-5 TRBV24-1
CAWSSGVQGPYNSPLHF TRBJ1-6 TRBV30
CASSSLPLTSGTKDNEQFF TRBJ2-1 TRBV7-2
CASSRRAGTDTQYF TRBJ2-3 TRBV12-3/TRBV12-4
CATILPGQGLHEQYF TRBJ2-7 TRBV28
CASSLMDGWTNEQFF TRBJ2-1 TRBV27
CASSWGQTEAF TRBJ2-6 TRBV19
CVSSLERGGDGEQFF TRBJ2-1 TRBV11-3
CASSLGLADEQFF TRBJ2-1 TRBV11-3
CASSSTLGTQKTYGYTF TRBJ1-2 TRBV7-6
CASSRTLTGIGQETQYF TRBJ2-5 TRBV7-9
CASSIGGGVKTGELFF TRBJ2-2 TRBV19
CATSIQRGDSPLHF TRBJ1-6 TRBV15
CSVAQGANEKLFF TRBJ1-4 TRBV20-1
CASTKTGSSYNSPLHF TRBJ1-6 TRBV7-8
CASSYGQRGTQFF TRBJ2-1 TRBV5-1
CSAIGTALYYGYTF TRBJ1-2 TRBV20-1
CVGGREQGTQYF TRBJ2-5 TRBV3-2
CSAVKDGISNTIYF TRBJ1-3 TRBV20-1
CASSPSVEQLF TRBJ2-1 TRBV18
CASSSGLYGYTF TRBJ1-2 TRBV7-9
CASSEGERHGYTF TRBJ1-2 TRBV2
CSASSEGGSSYNSPLHF TRBJ1-6 TRBV20-1
CASSPDGTSQETQYF TRBJ2-5 TRBV5-1
CASSQERWSGSSTDTQYF TRBJ2-3 TRBV14
CASSLEAGGSTLHF TRBJ1-6 TRBV5-1
CASGNRGGTQYF TRBJ2-5 TRBV6-5
CARGTGLGEQYF TRBJ2-7 TRBV2
CASSDTGGITEAFF TRBJ1-1 TRBV7-8
CASSVGPKQPQHF TRBJ1-5 TRBV9
CALERGETQYF TRBJ2-5 TRBV30
CAISDSLAGGQETQCF TRBJ2-5 TRBV10-3
CASSPPEREQTDTQYF TRBJ2-3 TRBV6-2/TRBV6-3
CASSTSVPFRVAIFLCANYGYTF TRBJ1-2 TRBV12-3/TRBV12-4